There are a few counts of the clone carrying this T cell receptor (beta chain). Germline CDR1 is SGHNT and CDR2 is YYREEE (reference sequence). V shed 4 bases and J 7 bases; nucleotides not matched to a gene: 6. The CDR3 spans 14 residues. This sample is part of a study of spatial heterogeneity in lung cancer. Looking at the study overall: The count of detected beta-chain sequences consistently exceeded that of alpha-chain sequences.

TCRdb re-derived calls from the 5' RACE reads in MiXCR, one entry per CDR3 protein. This table has roughly 70,000 distinct CDR3 sequences, roughly 15% appearing once. Time point: sample taken at primary tumor resection. Without sorting, whole RNA was sequenced from tumor, nontumor lung or frozen PBMC. The sequence was obtained from a male donor with early-stage non-small cell lung cancer. This material consisted of PBMCs, taken at surgery. V is TRBV5-4 and J is TRBJ1-3; 9 positions agree with TRBD1. The CDR3 loop is CASSQGQGRNTIYF. The CDR3 coding sequence is TGTGCCAGCAGCCAGGGACAGGGCAGGAACACCATATATTTT.